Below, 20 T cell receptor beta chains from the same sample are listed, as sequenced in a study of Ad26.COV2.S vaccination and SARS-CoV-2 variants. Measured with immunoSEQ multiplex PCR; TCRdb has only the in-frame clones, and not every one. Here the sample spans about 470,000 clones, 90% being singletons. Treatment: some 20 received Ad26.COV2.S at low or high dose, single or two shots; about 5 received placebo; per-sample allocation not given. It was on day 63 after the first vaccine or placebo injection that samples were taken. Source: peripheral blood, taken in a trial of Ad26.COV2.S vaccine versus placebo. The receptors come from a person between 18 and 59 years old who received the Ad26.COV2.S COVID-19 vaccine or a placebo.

The CDR3 nucleotides read TGTGCCAGCAGTAACCGACCCGGAGACGAGCAGTACTTC. Residues: CASSNRPGDEQYF. The chain employs TRBV6-5 and TRBJ2-7; D uncertain. CDR3 length equals 13 residues. V shed 5 bases and J shed 5 bases, with 13 bases lying between them. Germline CDR1 and CDR2: MNHEY and SVGAGI.

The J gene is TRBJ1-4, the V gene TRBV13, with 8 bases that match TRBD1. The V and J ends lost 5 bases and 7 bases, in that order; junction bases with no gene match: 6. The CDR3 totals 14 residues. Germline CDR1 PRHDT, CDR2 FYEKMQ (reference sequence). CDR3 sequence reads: CASSRGQGGEKLFF. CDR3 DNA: TGTGCCAGCAGCCGAGGACAGGGCGGTGAAAAACTGTTTTTT.

CDR3: CASSSGTEIQQFF. The CDR3 bases are TGTGCCAGCAGCAGCGGGACAGAGATTCAGCAGTTCTTC. The rearrangement links TRBV6-5 to TRBJ2-1; D might be TRBD1 or TRBD2, each matching 7 bases. Per germline, CDR1 MNHEY and CDR2 SVGAGI. This CDR3 has 13 residues. V was shortened by 6 bases and J by 11 bases, with 17 bases between the two germline ends.

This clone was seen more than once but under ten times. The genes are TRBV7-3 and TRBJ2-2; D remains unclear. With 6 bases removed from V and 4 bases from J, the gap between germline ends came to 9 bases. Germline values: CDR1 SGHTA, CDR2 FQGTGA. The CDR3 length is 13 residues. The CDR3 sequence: CASSPKATGELFF. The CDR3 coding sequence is TGTGCCAGCAGTCCTAAGGCCACCGGGGAGCTGTTTTTT. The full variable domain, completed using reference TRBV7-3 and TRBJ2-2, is GAGVSQTPSNKVTEKGKYVELRCDPISGHTALYWYRQSLGQGPEFLIYFQGTGAADDSGLPNDRFFAVRPEGSVSTLKIQRTERGDSAVYLCASSPKATGELFFGEGSRLTVL.

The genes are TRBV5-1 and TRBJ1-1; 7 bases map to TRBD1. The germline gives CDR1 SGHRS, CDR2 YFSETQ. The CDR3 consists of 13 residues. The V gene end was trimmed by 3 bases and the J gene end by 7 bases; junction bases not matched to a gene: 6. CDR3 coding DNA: TGCGCCAGCAGCTCCGGGACAGCCCATGAAGCTTTCTTT. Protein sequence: CASSSGTAHEAFF.

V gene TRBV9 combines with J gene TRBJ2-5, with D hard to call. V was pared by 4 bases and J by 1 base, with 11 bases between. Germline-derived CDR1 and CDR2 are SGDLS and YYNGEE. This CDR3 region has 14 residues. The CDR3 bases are TGTGCCAGCAGCCCCTTCGGCTTCCAAGAGACCCAGTACTTC. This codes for CASSPFGFQETQYF.

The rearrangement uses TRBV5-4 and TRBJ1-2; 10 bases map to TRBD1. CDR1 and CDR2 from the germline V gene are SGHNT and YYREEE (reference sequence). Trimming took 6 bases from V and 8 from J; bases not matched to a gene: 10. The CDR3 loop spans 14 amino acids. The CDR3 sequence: CASTKRQGAQGYTF. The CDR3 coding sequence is TGTGCCAGCACCAAACGACAGGGGGCGCAGGGCTACACCTTC.

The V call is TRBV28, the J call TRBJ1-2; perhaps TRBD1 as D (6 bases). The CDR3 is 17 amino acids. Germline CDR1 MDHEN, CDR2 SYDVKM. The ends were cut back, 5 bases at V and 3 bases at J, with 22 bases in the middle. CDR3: CASSPVGGGSVDYGYTF. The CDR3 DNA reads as TGTGCCAGCAGTCCAGTGGGGGGCGGTTCGGTAGACTATGGCTACACCTTC.

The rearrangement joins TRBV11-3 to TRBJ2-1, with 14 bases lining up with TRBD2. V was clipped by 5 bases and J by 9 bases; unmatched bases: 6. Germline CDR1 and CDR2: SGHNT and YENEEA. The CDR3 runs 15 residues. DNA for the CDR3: TGTGCCAGCAGCGTCGGACTAGCGGGAGGTAGTGAGCAGTTCTTC. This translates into CASSVGLAGGSEQFF. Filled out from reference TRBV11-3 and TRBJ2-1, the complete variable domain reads EAGVVQSPRYKIIEKKQPVAFWCNPISGHNTLYWYLQNLGQGPELLIRYENEEAVDDSQLPKDRFSAERLKGVDSTLKIQPAELGDSAVYLCASSVGLAGGSEQFFGPGTRLTVL.

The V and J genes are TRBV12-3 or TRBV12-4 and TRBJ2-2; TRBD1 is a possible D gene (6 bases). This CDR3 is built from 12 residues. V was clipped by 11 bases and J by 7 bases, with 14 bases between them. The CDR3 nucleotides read TGTGCCGTTGGTCCAGGGGTCGGGGAGCTGTTTTTT. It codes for CAVGPGVGELFF.

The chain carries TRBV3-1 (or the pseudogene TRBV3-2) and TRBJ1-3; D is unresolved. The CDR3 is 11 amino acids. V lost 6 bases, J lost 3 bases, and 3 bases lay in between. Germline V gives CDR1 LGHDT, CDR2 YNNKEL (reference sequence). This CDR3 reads CASRVGNTIYF. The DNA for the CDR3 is TGTGCCAGCAGGGTTGGAAACACCATATATTTT.

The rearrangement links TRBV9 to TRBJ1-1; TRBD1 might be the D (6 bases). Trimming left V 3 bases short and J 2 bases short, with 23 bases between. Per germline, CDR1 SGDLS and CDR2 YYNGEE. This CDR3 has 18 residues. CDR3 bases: TGTGCCAGCAGCGCCGTCTCGGGCGGGGGCTGGGGAAACACTGAAGCTTTCTTT. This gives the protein CASSAVSGGGWGNTEAFF.

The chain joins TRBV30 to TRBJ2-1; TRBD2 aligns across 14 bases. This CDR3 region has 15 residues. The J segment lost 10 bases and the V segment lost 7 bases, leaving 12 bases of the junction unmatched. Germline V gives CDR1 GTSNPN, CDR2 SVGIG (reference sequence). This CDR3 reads CAYSRLAGGPSEQFF. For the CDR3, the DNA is TGTGCCTACTCGAGACTAGCGGGAGGGCCATCGGAGCAGTTCTTC. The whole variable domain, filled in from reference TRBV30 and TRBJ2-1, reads SQTIHQWPATLVQPVGSPLSLECTVEGTSNPNLYWYRQAAGRGLQLLFYSVGIGQISSEVPQNLSASRPQDRQFILSSKKLLLSDSGFYLCAYSRLAGGPSEQFFGPGTRLTVL.

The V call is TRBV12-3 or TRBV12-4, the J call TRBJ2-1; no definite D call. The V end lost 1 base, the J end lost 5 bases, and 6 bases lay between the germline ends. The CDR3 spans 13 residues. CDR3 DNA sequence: TGTGCCAGCAGTTTAGGCGGAGACAATGAGCAGTTCTTC. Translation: CASSLGGDNEQFF.

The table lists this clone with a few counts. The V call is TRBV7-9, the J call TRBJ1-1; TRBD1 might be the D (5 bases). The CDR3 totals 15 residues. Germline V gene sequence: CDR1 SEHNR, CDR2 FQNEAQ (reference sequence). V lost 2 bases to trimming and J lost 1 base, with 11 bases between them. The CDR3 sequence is CASSLMGTGNTEAFF. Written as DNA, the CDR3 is TGTGCCAGCAGCTTAATGGGGACTGGGAACACTGAAGCTTTCTTT. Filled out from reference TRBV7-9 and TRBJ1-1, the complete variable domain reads DTGVSQNPRHKITKRGQNVTFRCDPISEHNRLYWYRQTLGQGPEFLTYFQNEAQLEKSRLLSDRFSAERPKGSFSTLEIQRTEQGDSAMYLCASSLMGTGNTEAFFGQGTRLTVV.

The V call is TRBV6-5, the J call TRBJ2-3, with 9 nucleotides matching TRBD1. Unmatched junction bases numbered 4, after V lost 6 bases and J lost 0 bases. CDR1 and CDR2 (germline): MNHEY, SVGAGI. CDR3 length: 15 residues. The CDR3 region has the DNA TGTGCCAGCAGCCGGGACAGGGTGAGCACAGATACGCAGTATTTT. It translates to CASSRDRVSTDTQYF.

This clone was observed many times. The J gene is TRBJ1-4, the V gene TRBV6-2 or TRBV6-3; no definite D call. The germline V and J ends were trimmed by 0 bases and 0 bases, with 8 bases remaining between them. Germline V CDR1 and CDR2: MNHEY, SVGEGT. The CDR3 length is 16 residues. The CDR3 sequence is CASSYSSDSTNEKLFF. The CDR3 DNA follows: TGTGCCAGCAGTTACTCTAGCGACTCAACTAATGAAAAACTGTTTTTT.

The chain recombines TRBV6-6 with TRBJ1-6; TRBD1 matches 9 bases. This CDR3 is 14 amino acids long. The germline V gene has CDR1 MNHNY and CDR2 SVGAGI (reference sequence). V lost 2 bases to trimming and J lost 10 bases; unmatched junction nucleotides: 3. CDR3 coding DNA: TGTGCCAGCAGTTACGCGGGACAGGGATCACCCCTCCACTTT. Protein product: CASSYAGQGSPLHF.

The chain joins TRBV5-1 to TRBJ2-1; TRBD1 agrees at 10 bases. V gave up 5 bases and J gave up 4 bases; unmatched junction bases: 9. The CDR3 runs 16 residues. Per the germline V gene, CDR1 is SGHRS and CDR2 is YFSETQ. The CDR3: CASRPRLGQGYNEQFF. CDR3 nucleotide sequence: TGCGCCAGCAGACCGAGGTTGGGACAGGGGTACAATGAGCAGTTCTTC. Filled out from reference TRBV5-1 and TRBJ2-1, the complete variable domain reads KAGVTQTPRYLIKTRGQQVTLSCSPISGHRSVSWYQQTPGQGLQFLFEYFSETQRNKGNFPGRFSGRQFSNSRSEMNVSTLELGDSALYLCASRPRLGQGYNEQFFGPGTRLTVL.

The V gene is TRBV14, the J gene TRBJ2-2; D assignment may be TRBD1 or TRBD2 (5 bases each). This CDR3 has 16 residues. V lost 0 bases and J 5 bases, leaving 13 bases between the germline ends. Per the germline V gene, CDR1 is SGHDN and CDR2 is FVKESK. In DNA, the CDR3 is TGTGCCAGCAGCCAAGAAAGACGGGGACGGACCGGGGAGCTGTTTTTT. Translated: CASSQERRGRTGELFF.